This record looks at one T cell receptor beta chain sequence and its context. Its antigen is unknown. MiXCR, run by TCRdb on the multiplex PCR reads, gives a single entry per CDR3 protein. The table records 25,000 or so distinct CDR3 sequences, 60% to 70% of them present only once. This sample is part of a study of breast tumors, draining lymph nodes, adjacent tissues. Findings of the study overall: That most tumor T cells come from lymph nodes remained unproven. Tumors had less TCR diversity than lymph nodes, more than nontumor tissue.

The source of this sequence is a female donor with breast cancer. Some clones in this sample may be carry-over from other donors' samples. The sequenced sample consisted of tumor-adjacent breast tissue.

CDR3 sequence reads: CASRGTASMDSNQPQHF. The CDR3 coding sequence is TGTGCCAGCAGAGGGACAGCCTCTATGGATAGCAATCAGCCCCAGCATTTT. The rearrangement uses TRBV2 and TRBJ1-5; TRBD1 aligns across 7 bases. V lost 6 bases and J lost 0; bases outside the gene matches: 11. CDR3 size: 17 residues. From germline, CDR1 is SNHLY and CDR2 FYNNEI.